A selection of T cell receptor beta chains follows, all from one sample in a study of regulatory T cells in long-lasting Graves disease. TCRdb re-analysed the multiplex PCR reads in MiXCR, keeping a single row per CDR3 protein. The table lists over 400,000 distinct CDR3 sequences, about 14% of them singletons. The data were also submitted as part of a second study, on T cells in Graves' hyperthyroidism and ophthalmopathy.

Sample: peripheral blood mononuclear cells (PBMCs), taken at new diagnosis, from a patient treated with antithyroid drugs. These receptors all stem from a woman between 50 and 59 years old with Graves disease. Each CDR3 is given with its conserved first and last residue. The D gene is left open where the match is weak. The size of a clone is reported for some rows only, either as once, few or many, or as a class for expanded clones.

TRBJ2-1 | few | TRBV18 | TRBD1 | TGTGCCAGCTCACCAATGTCAGGGGGTATCAATGAGCAGTTCTTC | CASSPMSGGINEQFF
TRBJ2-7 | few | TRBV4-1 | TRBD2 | TGCGCCAGCAGCCAAGCAGCGGGGACCTCCTACGAGCAGTACTTC | CASSQAAGTSYEQYF
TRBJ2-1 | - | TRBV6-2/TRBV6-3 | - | TGTGCCAGCAGTGAAGCCTACCGGGCAGGGGTCTCCTACAATGAGCAGTTCTTC | CASSEAYRAGVSYNEQFF
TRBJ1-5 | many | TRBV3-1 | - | TGTGCCAGCAGCCCAGGTGGGAGGGGCAATCAGCCCCAGCATTTT | CASSPGGRGNQPQHF
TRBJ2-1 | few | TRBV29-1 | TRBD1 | TGCAGCGTAAATCCGGGACAGGGGTTGATCTTC | CSVNPGQGLIF
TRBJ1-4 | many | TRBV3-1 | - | TGTGCCAGCAGCCAAGGGATAGAAAAACTGTTTTTT | CASSQGIEKLFF
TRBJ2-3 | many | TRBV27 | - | TGTGCCACAAAGGAGGACGGAACTAGCACAGATACGCAGTATTTT | CATKEDGTSTDTQYF
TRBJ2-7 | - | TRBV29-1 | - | TGCAGCGTTGTACCGCCTGACAATCCCCACGAGCAGTACTTC | CSVVPPDNPHEQYF
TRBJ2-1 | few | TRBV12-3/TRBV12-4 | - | TGTGCCAGCAGCCCTCGACTGAGCTCCTACAATGAGCAGCTCTTC | CASSPRLSSYNEQLF
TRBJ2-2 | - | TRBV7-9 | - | TGTGCCACCTGGTCTGTAACTTTCACCGGGGAGCTGTTTTTT | CATWSVTFTGELFF
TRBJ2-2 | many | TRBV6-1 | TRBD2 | TGTGCCAGCGGGGAGCGGGAGGGTCGAGGCGGGGAGCTGTTTTTT | CASGEREGRGGELFF
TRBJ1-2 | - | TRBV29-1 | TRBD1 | TGCAGCGTTGACACCGGGACAGGGGGCTATGGCTACACCTTC | CSVDTGTGGYGYTF
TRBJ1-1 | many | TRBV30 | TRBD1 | TGTGCCTGGAGTGTATTAGGGGACAGAGCTTTCTTT | CAWSVLGDRAFF
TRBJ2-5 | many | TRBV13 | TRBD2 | TGTGCCAGCAGTCCCACGGGACTAGCGGATCAAGAGACCCAGTACTTC | CASSPTGLADQETQYF
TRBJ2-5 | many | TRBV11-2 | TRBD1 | TGTGCCAGCAGCCGGGGACAGGGGCCCACGGGGACCCAGTACTTC | CASSRGQGPTGTQYF
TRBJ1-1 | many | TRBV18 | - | TGTGCCAGCTCACCACGACCGCGCGACACTGAAGCTTTCTTT | CASSPRPRDTEAFF
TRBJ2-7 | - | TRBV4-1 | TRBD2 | TGCGCCAGCAGCCAGGATCAGACTAGCGACTCCTACGAGCAGTACTTC | CASSQDQTSDSYEQYF
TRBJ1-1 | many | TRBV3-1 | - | TGTGCCAGCAGCCAAGATGTATCACTGAACACTGAAGCTTTCTTT | CASSQDVSLNTEAFF
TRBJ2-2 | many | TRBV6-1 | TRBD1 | TGTGCCAGCAGTCCAAGGACAGGGATTGAGCGGGAGCTGTTTTTT | CASSPRTGIERELFF
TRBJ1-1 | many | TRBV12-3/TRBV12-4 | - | TGTGCCAGCAGAGTCGACGGGACGAACACTGAAGCTTTCTTT | CASRVDGTNTEAFF
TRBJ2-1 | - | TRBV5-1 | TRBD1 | TGCGCCAGCAGCGGACAGGGGGGGCCAAATGAGCAGTTCTTC | CASSGQGGPNEQFF
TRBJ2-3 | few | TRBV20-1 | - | TGCAGTGGCATACAGGGGTGGGGGGGAGATACGCAGTATTTT | CSGIQGWGGDTQYF
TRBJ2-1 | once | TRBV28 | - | TGTGCCAGCAGTTTATACGGGACTGGAAGCAATGAGCAGTTCTTC | CASSLYGTGSNEQFF
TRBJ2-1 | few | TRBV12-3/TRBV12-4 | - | TGTGCTACGGCGGAGGGTCGCTACAATGAGCAGTTCTTC | CATAEGRYNEQFF
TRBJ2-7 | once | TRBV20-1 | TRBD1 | TGCAGTGCTAGCCCACAGGGGTTATACGAGCAGTACTTC | CSASPQGLYEQYF